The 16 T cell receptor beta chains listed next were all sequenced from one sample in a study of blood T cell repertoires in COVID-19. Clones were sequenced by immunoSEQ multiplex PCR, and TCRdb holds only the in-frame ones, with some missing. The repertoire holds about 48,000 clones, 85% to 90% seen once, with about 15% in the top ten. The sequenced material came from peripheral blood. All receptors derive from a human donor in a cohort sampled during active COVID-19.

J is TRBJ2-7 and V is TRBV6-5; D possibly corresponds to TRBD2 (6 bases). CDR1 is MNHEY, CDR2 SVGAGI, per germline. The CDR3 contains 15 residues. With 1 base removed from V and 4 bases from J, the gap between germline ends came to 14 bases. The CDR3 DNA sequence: TGTGCCAGCAGTTACTTCCGGGACTTCCAATACGAGCAGTACTTC. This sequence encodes CASSYFRDFQYEQYF.

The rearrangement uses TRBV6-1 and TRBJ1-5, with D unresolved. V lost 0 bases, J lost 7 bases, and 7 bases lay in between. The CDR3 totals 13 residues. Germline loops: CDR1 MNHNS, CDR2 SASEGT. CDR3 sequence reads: CASSEAGWQPQHF. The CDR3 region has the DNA TGTGCCAGCAGTGAAGCCGGGTGGCAGCCCCAGCATTTT.

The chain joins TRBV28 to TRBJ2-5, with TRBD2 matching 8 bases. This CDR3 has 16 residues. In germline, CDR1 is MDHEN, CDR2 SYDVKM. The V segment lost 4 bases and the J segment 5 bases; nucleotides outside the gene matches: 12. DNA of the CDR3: TGTGCCAGCAGTTCTCTCGGACTAGCTGGAGGGGAGACCCAGTACTTC. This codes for CASSSLGLAGGETQYF.

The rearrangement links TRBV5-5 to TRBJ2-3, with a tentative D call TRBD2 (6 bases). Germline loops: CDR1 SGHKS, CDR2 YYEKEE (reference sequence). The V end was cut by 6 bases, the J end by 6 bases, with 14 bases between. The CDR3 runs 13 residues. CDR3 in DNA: TGTGCCAGCACCAACGCGGGGTGGGATACGCAGTATTTT. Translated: CASTNAGWDTQYF.

The CDR3, as DNA: TGTGCCAGGACAGGGGGCCTTACAAGCTCTGGGGCCAACGTCCTGACTTTC. This sequence encodes CARTGGLTSSGANVLTF. The V and J genes are TRBV21-1 and TRBJ2-6; TRBD1, the table's D call, lacks a check against the DNA. TRBV21-1 has pseudogene status. This CDR3 comprises 17 residues.

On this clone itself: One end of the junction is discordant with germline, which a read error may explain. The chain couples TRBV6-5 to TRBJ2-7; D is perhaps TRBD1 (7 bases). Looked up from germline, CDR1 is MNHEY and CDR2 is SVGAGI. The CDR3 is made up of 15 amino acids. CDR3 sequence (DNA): TGTGCCAGCAGGGAGGGCTCCGGGACAGCCTCCACCGGAGACTTC. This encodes CASREGSGTASTGDF.

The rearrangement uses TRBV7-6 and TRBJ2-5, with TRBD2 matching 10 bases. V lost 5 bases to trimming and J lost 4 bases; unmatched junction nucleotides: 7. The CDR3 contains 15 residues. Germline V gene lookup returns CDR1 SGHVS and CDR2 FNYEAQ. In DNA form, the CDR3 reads TGTGCCAGCAGCACGAGCGGGGGGGCGGGAGAGACCCAGTACTTC. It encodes CASSTSGGAGETQYF. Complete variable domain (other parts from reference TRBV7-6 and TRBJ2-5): GAGVSQSPRYKVTKRGQDVALRCDPISGHVSLYWYRQALGQGPEFLTYFNYEAQQDKSGLPNDRFSAERPEGSISTLTIQRTEQRDSAMYRCASSTSGGAGETQYFGPGTRLLVL.

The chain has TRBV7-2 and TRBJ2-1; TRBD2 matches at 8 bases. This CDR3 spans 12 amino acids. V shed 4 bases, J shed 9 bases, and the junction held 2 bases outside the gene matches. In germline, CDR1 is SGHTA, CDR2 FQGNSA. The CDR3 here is CASSWTSIEQFF. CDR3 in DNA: TGTGCCAGCAGCTGGACTAGCATTGAGCAGTTCTTC.

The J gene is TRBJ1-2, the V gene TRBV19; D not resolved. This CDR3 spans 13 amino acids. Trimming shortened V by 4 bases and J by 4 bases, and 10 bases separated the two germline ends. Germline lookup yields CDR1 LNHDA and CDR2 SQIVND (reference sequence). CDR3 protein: CASSTGISYGYTF. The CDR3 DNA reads TGTGCCAGTAGTACGGGAATTTCCTATGGCTACACCTTC.

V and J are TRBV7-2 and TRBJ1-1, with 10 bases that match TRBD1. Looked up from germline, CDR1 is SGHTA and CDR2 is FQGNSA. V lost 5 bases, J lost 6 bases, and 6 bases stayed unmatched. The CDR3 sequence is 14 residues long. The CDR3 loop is CASSVTGGASEAFF. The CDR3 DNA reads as TGTGCCAGCAGCGTGACAGGGGGCGCTTCTGAAGCTTTCTTT.

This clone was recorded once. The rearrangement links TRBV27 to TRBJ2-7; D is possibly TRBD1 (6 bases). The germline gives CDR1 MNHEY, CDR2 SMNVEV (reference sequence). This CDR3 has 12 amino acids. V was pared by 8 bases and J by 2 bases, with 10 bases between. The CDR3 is CASAQGPYEQYF. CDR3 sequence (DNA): TGTGCCAGCGCACAGGGACCCTACGAGCAGTACTTC.

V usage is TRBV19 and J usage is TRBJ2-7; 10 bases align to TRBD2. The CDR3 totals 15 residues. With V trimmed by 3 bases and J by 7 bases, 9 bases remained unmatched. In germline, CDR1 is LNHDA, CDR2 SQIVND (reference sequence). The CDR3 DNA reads TGTGCCAGTAGTATCAAGCTAGCGGGAGCGAGGGAGCAGTACTTC. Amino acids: CASSIKLAGAREQYF.

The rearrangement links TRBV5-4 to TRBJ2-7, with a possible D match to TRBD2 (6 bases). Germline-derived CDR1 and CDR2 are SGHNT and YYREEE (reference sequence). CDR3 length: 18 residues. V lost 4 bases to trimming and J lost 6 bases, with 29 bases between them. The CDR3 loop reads CASSKGLPGTSLFSEQYF. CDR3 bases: TGTGCCAGCAGCAAAGGGCTCCCTGGGACTTCACTTTTTTCCGAGCAGTACTTC. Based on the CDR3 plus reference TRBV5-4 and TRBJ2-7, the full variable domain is ETGVTQSPTHLIKTRGQQVTLRCSSQSGHNTVSWYQQALGQGPQFIFQYYREEENGRGNFPPRFSGLQFPNYSSELNVNALELDDSALYLCASSKGLPGTSLFSEQYFGPGTRLTVT.

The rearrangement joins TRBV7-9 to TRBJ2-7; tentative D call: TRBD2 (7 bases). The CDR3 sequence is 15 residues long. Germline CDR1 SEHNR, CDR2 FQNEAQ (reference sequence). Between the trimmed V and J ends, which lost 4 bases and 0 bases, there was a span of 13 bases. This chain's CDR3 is CASSYGGRSSYEQYF. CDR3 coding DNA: TGTGCCAGCAGCTACGGGGGGCGTAGCTCCTACGAGCAGTACTTC.

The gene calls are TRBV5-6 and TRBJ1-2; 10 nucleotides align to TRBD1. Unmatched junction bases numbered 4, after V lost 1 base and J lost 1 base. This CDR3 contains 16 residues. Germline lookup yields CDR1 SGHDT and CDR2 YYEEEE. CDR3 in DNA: TGTGCCAGCAGCTTGTGGGGGACAGGGGATAACTATGGCTACACCTTC. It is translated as CASSLWGTGDNYGYTF.

The CDR3 nucleotides read TGTGCCAGCAGTCATACGCAGAGGGCCGGGGAGCTGTTTTTT. It translates to CASSHTQRAGELFF. This chain uses TRBV27 with TRBJ2-2; D might be TRBD2 (5 bases). The V and J ends lost 5 bases and 6 bases respectively, with 13 bases between them. The germline CDR1 and CDR2 sequences are MNHEY and SMNVEV (reference sequence). The CDR3 spans 14 residues.